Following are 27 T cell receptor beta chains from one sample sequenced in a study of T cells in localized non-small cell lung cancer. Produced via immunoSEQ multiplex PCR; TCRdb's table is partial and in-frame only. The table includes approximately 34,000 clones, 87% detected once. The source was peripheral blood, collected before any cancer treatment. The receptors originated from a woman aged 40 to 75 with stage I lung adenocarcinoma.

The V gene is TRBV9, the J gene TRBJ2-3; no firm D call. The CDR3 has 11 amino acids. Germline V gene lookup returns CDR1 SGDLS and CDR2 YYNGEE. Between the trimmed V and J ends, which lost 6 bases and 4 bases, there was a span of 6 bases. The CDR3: CASTSSDTQYF. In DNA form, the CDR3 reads TGTGCCAGCACCTCCTCAGATACGCAGTATTTT. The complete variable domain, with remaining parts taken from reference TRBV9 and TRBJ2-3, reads DSGVTQTPKHLITATGQRVTLRCSPRSGDLSVYWYQQSLDQGLQFLIQYYNGEERAKGNILERFSAQQFPDLHSELNLSSLELGDSALYFCASTSSDTQYFGPGTRLTVL.

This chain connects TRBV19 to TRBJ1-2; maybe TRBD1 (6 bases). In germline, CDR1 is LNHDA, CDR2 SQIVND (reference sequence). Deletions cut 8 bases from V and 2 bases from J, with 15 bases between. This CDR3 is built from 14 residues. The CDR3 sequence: CASYPRGLNYGYTF. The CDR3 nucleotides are TGTGCCAGTTATCCCCGGGGGCTAAACTATGGCTACACCTTC.

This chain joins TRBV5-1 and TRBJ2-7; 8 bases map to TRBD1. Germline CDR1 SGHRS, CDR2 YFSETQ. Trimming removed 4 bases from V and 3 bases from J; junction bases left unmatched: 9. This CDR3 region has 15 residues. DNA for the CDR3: TGCGCCAGCAGCGTGGGGACAGGTCGACACTACGAGCAGTACTTC. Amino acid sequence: CASSVGTGRHYEQYF.

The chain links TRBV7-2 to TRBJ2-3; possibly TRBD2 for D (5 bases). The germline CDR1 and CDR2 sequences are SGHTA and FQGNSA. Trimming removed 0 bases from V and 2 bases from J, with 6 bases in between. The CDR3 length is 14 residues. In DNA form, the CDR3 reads TGTGCCAGCAGCTTAGCGCGGGCCACAGATACGCAGTATTTT. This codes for CASSLARATDTQYF.

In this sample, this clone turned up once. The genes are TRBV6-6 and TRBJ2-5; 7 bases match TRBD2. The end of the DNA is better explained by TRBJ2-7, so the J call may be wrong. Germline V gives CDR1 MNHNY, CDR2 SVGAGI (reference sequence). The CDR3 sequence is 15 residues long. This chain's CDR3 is CASSYIGGRVDEQYF. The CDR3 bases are TGTGCCAGCAGTTACATCGGGGGGAGGGTCGACGAGCAGTACTTC.

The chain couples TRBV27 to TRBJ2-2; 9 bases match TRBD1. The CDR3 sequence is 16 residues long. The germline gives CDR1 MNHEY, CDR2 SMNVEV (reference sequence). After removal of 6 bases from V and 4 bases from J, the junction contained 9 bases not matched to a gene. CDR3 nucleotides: TGTGCCAGCAGCCCCTACAGGGGGCCGAGCACCGGGGAGCTGTTTTTT. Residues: CASSPYRGPSTGELFF.

The CDR3 bases are TGTGCCAGCAGCGTAGTGGGGACTTTCACAGATACGCAGTATTTT. Translating it yields CASSVVGTFTDTQYF. The V gene is TRBV9, the J gene TRBJ2-3; the D gene is possibly TRBD2 (6 bases). Trimming cost V 0 bases and J 2 bases, with 10 bases left between them. CDR3 length: 15 residues. Germline CDR1 is SGDLS and CDR2 is YYNGEE.

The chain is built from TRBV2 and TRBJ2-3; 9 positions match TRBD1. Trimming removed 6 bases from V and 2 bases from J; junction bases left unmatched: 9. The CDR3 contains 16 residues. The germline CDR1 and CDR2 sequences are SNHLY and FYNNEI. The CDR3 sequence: CASSGQGSWSTDTQYF. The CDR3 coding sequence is TGTGCCAGCAGCGGACAGGGGAGTTGGTCCACAGATACGCAGTATTTT.

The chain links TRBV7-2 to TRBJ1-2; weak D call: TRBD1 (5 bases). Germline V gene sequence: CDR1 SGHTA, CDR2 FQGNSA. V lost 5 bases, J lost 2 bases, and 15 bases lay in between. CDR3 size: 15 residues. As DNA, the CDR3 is TGTGCCAGCAGCCGAATTACGACAGAGAACTATGGCTACACCTTC. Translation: CASSRITTENYGYTF.

CDR3 sequence reads: CASSKWTGDGNEQFF. The CDR3 nucleotides are TGTGCCAGCAGTAAATGGACAGGGGACGGGAATGAGCAGTTCTTC. The chain has TRBV2 and TRBJ2-1; 9 nucleotides agree with TRBD1. CDR1 is SNHLY and CDR2 is FYNNEI in the germline V gene. V gave up 5 bases and J gave up 7 bases; unmatched junction bases: 9. The length of the CDR3 is 15 residues.

The CDR3 DNA sequence: TGCGCCAGCAGCTTGGGGACAGCAGATAATTCACCCCTCCACTTT. This gives the protein CASSLGTADNSPLHF. The chain carries TRBV5-1 and TRBJ1-6; a weak D match, TRBD1 (6 bases). CDR1 is SGHRS, CDR2 YFSETQ, per germline. V lost 0 bases, J lost 5 bases, and 9 bases lay in between. The CDR3 extends over 15 amino acids.

CDR3: CASSGEGNSPLHF. The CDR3 DNA sequence: TGTGCCAGCAGTGGGGAGGGGAATTCACCCCTCCACTTT. V is TRBV2 and J is TRBJ1-6; D perhaps matches TRBD1 (5 bases). Germline lookup yields CDR1 SNHLY and CDR2 FYNNEI. The CDR3 totals 13 residues. V lost 4 bases to trimming and J lost 7 bases, with 8 bases between them. Using reference TRBV2 and TRBJ1-6 for the parts outside the CDR3, the full variable domain is EPEVTQTPSHQVTQMGQEVILRCVPISNHLYFYWYRQILGQKVEFLVSFYNNEISEKSEIFDDQFSVERPDGSNFTLKIRSTKLEDSAMYFCASSGEGNSPLHFGNGTRLTVT.

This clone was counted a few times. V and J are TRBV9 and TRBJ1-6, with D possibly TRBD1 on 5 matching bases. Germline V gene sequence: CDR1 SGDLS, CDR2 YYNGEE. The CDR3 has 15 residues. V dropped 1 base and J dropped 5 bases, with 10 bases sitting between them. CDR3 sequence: CASSVRGVHNSPLHF. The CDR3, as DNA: TGTGCCAGCAGCGTACGGGGGGTACATAATTCACCCCTCCACTTT.

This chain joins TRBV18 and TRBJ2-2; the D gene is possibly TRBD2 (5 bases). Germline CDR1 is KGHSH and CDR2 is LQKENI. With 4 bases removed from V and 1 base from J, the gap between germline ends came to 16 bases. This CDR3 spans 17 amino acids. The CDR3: CASSLNSGGRNTGELFF. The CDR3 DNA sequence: TGTGCCAGCTCACTCAACTCTGGCGGGCGGAACACCGGGGAGCTGTTTTTT.

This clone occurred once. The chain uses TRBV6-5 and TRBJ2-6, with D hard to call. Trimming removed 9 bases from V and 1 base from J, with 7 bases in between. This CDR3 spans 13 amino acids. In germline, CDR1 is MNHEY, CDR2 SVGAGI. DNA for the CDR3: TGTGCCAGTCGAAGGTCTGGGGCCAACGTCCTGACTTTC. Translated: CASRRSGANVLTF.

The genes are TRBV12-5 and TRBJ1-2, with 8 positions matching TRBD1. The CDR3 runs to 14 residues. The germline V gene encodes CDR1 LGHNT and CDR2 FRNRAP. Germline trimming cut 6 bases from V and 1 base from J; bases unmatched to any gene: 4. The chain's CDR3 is CASGRQGLNYGYTF. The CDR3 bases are TGTGCTAGTGGAAGACAGGGGCTTAACTATGGCTACACCTTC.

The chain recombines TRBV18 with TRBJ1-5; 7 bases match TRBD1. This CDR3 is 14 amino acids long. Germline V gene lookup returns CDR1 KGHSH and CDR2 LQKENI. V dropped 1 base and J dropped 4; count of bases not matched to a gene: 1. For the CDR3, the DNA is TGTGCCAGCTCACCACAGACAGGGAATCAGCCCCAGCATTTT. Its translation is CASSPQTGNQPQHF.

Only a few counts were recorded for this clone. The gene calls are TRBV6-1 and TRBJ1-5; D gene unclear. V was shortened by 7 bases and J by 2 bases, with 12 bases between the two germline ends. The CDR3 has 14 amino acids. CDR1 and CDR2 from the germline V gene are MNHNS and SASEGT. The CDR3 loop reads CASKSGVGNQPQHF. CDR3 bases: TGTGCCAGCAAGAGTGGGGTGGGCAATCAGCCCCAGCATTTT.

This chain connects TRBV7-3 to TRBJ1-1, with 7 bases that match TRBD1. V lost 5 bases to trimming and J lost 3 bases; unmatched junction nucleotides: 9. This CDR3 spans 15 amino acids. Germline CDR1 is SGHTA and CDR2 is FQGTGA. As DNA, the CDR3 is TGTGCCAGCAGCCTCCGACAGGGCCGAGACACTGAAGCTTTCTTT. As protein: CASSLRQGRDTEAFF.

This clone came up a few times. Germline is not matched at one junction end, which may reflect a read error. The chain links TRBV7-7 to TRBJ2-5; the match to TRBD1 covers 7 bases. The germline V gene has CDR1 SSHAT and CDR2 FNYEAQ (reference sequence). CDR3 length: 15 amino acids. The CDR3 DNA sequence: TGTGCTAGCAGCTTAGTGCCGGGACAGTCGGAGACCCAGTACTTC. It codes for CASSLVPGQSETQYF.

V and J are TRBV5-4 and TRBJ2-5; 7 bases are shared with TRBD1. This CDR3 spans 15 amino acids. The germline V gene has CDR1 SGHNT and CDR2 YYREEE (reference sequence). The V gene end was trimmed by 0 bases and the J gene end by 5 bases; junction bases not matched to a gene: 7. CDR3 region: CASSLARGRGETQYF. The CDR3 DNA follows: TGTGCCAGCAGCTTGGCCCGGGGCAGGGGGGAGACCCAGTACTTC.

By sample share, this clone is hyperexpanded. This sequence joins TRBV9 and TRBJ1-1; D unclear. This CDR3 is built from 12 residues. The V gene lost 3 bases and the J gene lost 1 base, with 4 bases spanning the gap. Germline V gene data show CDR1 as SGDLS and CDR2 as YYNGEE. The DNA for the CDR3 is TGTGCCAGCAGCGGATCGAACACTGAAGCTTTCTTT. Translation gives CASSGSNTEAFF.

CDR3 region: CASSGSLATGELFF. The CDR3 region has the DNA TGTGCCAGCAGTGGAAGTCTAGCGACCGGGGAGCTGTTTTTT. The chain uses TRBV6-1 and TRBJ2-2; perhaps TRBD2 as D (6 bases). CDR1 and CDR2 (germline): MNHNS, SASEGT. V gave up 4 bases and J gave up 5 bases, with 11 bases separating them. The CDR3 loop spans 14 amino acids.

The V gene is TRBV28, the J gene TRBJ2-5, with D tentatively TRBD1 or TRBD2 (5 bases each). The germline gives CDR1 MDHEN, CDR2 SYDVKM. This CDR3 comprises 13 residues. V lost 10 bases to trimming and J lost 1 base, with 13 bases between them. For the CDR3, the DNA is TGTGCCACCTACGAGGGGTTCCAAGAGACCCAGTACTTC. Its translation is CATYEGFQETQYF.

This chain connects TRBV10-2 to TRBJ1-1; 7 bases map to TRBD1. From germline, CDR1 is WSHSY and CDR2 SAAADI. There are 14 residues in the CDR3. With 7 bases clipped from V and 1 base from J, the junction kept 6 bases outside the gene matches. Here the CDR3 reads CASTGGQPNTEAFF. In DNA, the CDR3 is TGCGCCAGCACGGGGGGACAGCCGAACACTGAAGCTTTCTTT.

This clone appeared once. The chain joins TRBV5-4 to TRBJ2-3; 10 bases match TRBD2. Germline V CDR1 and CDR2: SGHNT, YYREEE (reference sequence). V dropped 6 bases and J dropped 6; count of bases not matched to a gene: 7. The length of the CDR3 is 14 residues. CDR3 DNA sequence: TGTGCCAGCAAGATCAGCGGGGGGGCGGATACGCAGTATTTT. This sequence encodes CASKISGGADTQYF. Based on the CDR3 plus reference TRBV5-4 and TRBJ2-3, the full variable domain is ETGVTQSPTHLIKTRGQQVTLRCSSQSGHNTVSWYQQALGQGPQFIFQYYREEENGRGNFPPRFSGLQFPNYSSELNVNALELDDSALYLCASKISGGADTQYFGPGTRLTVL.

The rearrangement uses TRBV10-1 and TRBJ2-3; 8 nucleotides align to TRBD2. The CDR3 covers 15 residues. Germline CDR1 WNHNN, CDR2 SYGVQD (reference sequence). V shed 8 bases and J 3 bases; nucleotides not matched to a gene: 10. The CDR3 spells CASGDGGGLTDTQYF. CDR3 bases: TGCGCCAGCGGCGACGGCGGGGGGTTGACAGATACGCAGTATTTT.